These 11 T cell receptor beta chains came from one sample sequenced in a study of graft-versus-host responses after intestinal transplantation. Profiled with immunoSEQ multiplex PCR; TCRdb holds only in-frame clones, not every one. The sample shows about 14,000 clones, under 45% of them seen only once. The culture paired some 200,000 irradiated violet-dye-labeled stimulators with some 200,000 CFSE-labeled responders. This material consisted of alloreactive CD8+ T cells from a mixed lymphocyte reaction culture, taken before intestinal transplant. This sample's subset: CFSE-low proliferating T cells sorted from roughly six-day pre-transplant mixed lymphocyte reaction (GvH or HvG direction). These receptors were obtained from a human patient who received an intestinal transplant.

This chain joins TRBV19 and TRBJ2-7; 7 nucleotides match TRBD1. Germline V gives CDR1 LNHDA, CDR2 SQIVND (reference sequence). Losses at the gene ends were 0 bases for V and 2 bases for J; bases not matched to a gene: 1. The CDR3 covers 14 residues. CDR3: CASSIEGTAYEQYF. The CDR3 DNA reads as TGTGCCAGTAGTATAGAAGGGACAGCCTACGAGCAGTACTTC.

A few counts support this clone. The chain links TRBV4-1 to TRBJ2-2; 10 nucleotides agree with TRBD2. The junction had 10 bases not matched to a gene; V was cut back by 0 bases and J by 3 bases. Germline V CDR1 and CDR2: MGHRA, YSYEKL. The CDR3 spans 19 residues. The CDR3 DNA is TGCGCCAGCAGCCAAGATTGGGGGCTAGCGGGGGAGTACACCGGGGAGCTGTTTTTT. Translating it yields CASSQDWGLAGEYTGELFF.

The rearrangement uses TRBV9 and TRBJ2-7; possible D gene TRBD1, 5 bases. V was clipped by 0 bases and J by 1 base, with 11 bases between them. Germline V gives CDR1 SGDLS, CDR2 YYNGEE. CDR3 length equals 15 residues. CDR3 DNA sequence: TGTGCCAGCAGCGTAGGAACAGGCCGTTCCTACGAGCAGTACTTC. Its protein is CASSVGTGRSYEQYF.

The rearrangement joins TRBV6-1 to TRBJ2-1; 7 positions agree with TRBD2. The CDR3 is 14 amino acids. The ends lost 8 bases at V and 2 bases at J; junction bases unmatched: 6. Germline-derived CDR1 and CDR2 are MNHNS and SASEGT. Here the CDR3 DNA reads TGTGCCAGCGCCCAAGGACTAGCCTACAATGAGCAGTTCTTC. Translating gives CASAQGLAYNEQFF.

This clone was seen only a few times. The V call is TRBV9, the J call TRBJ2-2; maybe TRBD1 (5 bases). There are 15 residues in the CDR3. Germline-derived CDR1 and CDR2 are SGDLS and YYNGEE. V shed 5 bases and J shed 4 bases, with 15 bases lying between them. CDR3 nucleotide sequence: TGTGCCAGCAGAGAAGGGGTATGGGGCACCGGGGAGCTGTTTTTT. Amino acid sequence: CASREGVWGTGELFF.

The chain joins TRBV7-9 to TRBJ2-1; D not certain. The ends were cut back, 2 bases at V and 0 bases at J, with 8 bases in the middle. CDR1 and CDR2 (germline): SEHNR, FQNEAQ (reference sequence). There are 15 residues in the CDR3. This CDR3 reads CASSLKDISYNEQFF. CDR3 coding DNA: TGTGCCAGCAGCTTAAAAGATATCTCCTACAATGAGCAGTTCTTC.

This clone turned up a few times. CDR3 in amino acids: CASSQVGLSSYEQYF. In DNA, the CDR3 is TGCGCCAGCAGCCAAGTTGGGCTTAGCTCCTACGAGCAGTACTTC. The V and J genes are TRBV4-1 and TRBJ2-7, with no clear D. Trimming took 1 base from V and 0 from J, leaving 10 bases between them. Germline CDR1 is MGHRA and CDR2 is YSYEKL. This CDR3 is built from 15 residues.

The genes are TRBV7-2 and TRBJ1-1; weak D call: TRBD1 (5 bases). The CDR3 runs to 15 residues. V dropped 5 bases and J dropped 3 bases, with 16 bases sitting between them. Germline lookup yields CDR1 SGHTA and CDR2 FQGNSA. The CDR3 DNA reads TGTGCCAGCAGCCTCACAGGTTCTACTTACACTGAAGCTTTCTTT. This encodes CASSLTGSTYTEAFF.

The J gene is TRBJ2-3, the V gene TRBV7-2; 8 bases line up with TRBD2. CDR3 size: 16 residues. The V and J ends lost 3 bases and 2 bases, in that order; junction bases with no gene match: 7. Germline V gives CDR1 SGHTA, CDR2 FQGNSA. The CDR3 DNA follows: TGTGCCAGCAGCTTGGCTAGCGGGTTCCCCACAGATACGCAGTATTTT. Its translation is CASSLASGFPTDTQYF.

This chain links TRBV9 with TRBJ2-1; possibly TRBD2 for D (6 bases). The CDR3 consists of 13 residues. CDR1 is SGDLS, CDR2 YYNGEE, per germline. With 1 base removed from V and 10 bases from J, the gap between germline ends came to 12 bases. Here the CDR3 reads CASSVPQAGEQFF. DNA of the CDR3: TGTGCCAGCAGCGTACCACAGGCGGGGGAGCAGTTCTTC.

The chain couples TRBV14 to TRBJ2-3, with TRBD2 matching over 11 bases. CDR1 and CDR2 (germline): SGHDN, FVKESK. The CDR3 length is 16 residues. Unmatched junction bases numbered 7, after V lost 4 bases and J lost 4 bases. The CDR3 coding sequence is TGTGCCAGCAGCCGGCACCTGACTAGCGGGGCAGATACGCAGTATTTT. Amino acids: CASSRHLTSGADTQYF.